This T cell receptor (beta chain) was captured by sequencing in a study of blood T cells in healthy people across ages. A word on this clonotype: Given a much more abundant clone one base away, this may be a read error.

Next came a second PCR, run for about 6 to 12 cycles, which used a sample-barcoded 5' primer along with a J-beta primer mix. TCRdb redid the calling of the 5' RACE reads with MiXCR, one entry per CDR3 protein. The table has 550,000 to 600,000 distinct CDR3 sequences, 40% to 55% seen once. The germline V gene has CDR1 MNHEY and CDR2 SVGAGI. CDR3 size: 13 residues. Sequenced material: blood. The chain is built from TRBV6-5 and TRBJ1-2; D perhaps matches TRBD1 (5 bases). The sequence was collected from a man older than 75 in good health. The CDR3 here is CASSSGTNYGYAF. For the CDR3, the DNA is TGTGCCAGCAGTTCAGGGACTAACTATGGCTACGCCTTC.